This T cell receptor beta chain was identified in a study of somatic mutations in cytotoxic T cells in rheumatoid arthritis. This clone was recorded a few times. Its antigen is unknown. Germline V lookup: CDR1 SGHVS, CDR2 FNYEAQ. V lost 8 bases and J lost 0, with 11 bases in between. The length of the CDR3 is 13 residues. Regarding the study as a whole: An increase in CD8+ clonality with age was seen in rheumatoid arthritis patients but not in healthy controls.

TCRdb keeps only in-frame clones here, not all; method: immunoSEQ multiplex PCR. The data contain over 15,000 clones, about 80% of them singletons. The source material was CD8+ T cells sorted from blood. This rearrangement joins TRBV7-6 to TRBJ2-7; D is undetermined. The sequence came from a man between 18 and 35 years old with rheumatoid arthritis. CDR3 sequence reads: CASGLGTSYEQYF. The CDR3 DNA is TGTGCCAGCGGGTTGGGTACCTCCTACGAGCAGTACTTC.